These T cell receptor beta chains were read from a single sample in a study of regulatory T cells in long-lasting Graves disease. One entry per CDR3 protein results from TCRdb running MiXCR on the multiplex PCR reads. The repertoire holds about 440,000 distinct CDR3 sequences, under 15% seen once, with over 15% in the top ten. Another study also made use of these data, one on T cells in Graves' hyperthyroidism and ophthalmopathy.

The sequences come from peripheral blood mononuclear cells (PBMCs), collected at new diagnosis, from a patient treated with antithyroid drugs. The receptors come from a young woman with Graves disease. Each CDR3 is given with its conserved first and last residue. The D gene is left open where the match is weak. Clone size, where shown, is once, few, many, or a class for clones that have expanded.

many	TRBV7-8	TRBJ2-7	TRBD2	CASSLGFAKSGATYEQYF	TGTGCCAGCAGCTTAGGGTTTGCGAAGAGCGGGGCTACCTACGAGCAGTACTTC
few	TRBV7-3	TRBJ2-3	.	CASSPFGRQADTQYF	TGTGCCAGCAGCCCCTTCGGAAGGCAAGCAGATACGCAGTATTTT
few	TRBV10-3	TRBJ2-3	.	CALGEDLTDTQYF	TGTGCCCTGGGTGAGGATCTCACAGATACGCAGTATTTT
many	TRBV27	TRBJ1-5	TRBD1	CASSYRGGDQPQHF	TGTGCCAGCAGTTACAGGGGTGGGGATCAGCCCCAGCATTTT
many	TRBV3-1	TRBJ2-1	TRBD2	CASSQDWLAGNNEQFF	TGTGCCAGCAGCCAAGATTGGCTAGCGGGGAACAATGAGCAGTTCTTC
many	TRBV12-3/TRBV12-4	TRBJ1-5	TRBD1	CASRVGQGSNQPQHF	TGTGCCAGCAGAGTCGGACAGGGGAGCAATCAGCCCCAGCATTTT
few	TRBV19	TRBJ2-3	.	CASNLGSGSTDTQYF	TGTGCCAGTAATCTAGGCAGCGGTAGCACAGATACGCAGTATTTT
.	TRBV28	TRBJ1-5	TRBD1	CASSLTLHRTGHRQPQHF	TGTGCCAGCAGTCTCACTCTCCACAGGACAGGGCATCGGCAGCCCCAGCATTTT
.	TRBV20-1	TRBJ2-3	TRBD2	CSASPSGKSTDTQYF	TGCAGTGCTAGTCCTAGCGGGAAAAGCACAGATACGCAGTATTTT
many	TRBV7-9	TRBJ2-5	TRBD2	CASSFGLAEETQYF	TGTGCCAGCAGCTTTGGACTAGCGGAAGAGACCCAGTACTTC
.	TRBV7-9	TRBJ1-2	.	CASSLGREDGYTF	TGTGCCAGCAGCTTAGGCAGGGAGGATGGCTACACCTTC
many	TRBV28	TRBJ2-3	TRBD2	CASARRPSGYGGDTQYF	TGTGCCAGCGCGAGGCGGCCTAGCGGGTATGGAGGAGATACGCAGTATTTT
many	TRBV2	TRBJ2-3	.	CASSRQERDTQYF	TGTGCCAGCAGCAGACAGGAAAGGGATACGCAGTATTTT
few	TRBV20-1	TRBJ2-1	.	CSARDRTGTRYNEQFF	TGCAGTGCTAGAGATCGCACCGGGACTCGCTACAATGAGCAGTTCTTC
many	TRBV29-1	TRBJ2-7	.	CSAAGGSEQYF	TGCAGCGCCGCCGGGGGTTCCGAGCAGTACTTC
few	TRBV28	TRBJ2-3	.	CASTLVTEIPSTDTQYF	TGTGCCAGCACTTTAGTGACAGAAATACCTAGCACAGATACGCAGTATTTT
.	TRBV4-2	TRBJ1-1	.	CASSQAEGQSAEAFF	TGTGCCAGCAGCCAAGCCGAGGGGCAGAGCGCTGAAGCTTTCTTT
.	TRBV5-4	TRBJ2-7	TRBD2	CASSAKGLAGGYEQYF	TGTGCCAGCAGCGCCAAGGGACTAGCGGGAGGTTACGAGCAGTACTTC
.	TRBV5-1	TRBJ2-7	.	CASSLAGLVFYEQYF	TGCGCCAGCAGCTTGGCGGGACTTGTATTCTACGAGCAGTACTTC
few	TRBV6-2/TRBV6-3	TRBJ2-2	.	CASMFVFGELFF	TGTGCCAGCATGTTCGTCTTCGGGGAGCTGTTTTTT
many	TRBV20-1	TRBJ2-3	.	CSAVLPFTDTQYF	TGCAGTGCTGTCCTACCCTTCACAGATACGCAGTATTTT
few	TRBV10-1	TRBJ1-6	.	CASSEGSNSPLHF	TGCGCCAGCAGTGAAGGCAGTAATTCACCCCTCCACTTT
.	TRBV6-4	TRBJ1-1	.	CASRKGGENTEAFF	TGTGCCAGCAGGAAGGGGGGAGAGAACACTGAAGCTTTCTTT
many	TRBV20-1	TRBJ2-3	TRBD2	CSARSSGTSDTQYF	TGCAGTGCTCGATCTAGCGGGACCTCAGATACGCAGTATTTT
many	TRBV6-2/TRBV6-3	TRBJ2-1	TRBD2	CASSERPSGIYNEQFF	TGTGCCAGCAGTGAAAGGCCTAGCGGGATTTACAATGAGCAGTTCTTC
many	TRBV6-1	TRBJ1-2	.	CASRNTGYDGYTF	TGTGCCAGCAGAAATACAGGGTACGATGGCTACACCTTC
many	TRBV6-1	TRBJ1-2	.	CASSEVFNLGYTF	TGTGCCAGCAGTGAAGTTTTCAACTTAGGCTACACCTTC
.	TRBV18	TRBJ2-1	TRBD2	CASSPPGLAGTRNEQFF	TGTGCCAGCTCACCACCCGGACTAGCGGGAACCAGAAATGAGCAGTTCTTC
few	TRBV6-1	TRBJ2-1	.	CASRARGSYNEQFF	TGTGCCAGCAGGGCCCGGGGATCTTACAATGAGCAGTTCTTC
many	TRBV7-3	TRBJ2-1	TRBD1	CASSRNRGLGNEQFF	TGTGCCAGCAGCCGCAACAGGGGGCTTGGGAATGAGCAGTTCTTC
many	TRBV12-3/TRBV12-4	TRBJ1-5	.	CASSLVSVSNQPQHF	TGTGCCAGCAGTTTAGTGTCAGTCAGCAATCAGCCCCAGCATTTT
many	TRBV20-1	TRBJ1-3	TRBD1	CSADRGKGNTIYF	TGCAGTGCAGACAGGGGGAAAGGAAACACCATATATTTT
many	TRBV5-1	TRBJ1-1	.	CASSSRQASMNTEAFF	TGCGCCAGCAGCTCCCGACAGGCTTCCATGAACACTGAAGCTTTCTTT
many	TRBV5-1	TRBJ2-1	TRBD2	CASSLVPSGSMGNEQFF	TGCGCCAGCAGCTTGGTACCAAGCGGGAGTATGGGCAATGAGCAGTTCTTC
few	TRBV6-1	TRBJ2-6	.	CASSSGISGANVLTF	TGTGCCAGCTCCTCGGGGATTTCGGGGGCCAACGTCCTGACTTTC
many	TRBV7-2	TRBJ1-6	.	CASSFTRVRNSPLHF	TGTGCCAGCAGCTTTACCCGGGTTAGGAATTCACCCCTCCACTTT
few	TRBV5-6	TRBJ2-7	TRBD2	CASSPLLAGSYEQYF	TGTGCCAGCAGCCCACTCCTAGCGGGGTCCTACGAGCAGTACTTC
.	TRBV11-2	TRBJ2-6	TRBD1	CASSPWTGGDSGANVLTF	TGTGCCAGCAGCCCCTGGACAGGGGGGGACTCTGGGGCCAACGTCCTGACTTTC
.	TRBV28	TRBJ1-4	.	CASSFPTDEKLFF	TGTGCCAGCAGTTTTCCAACCGATGAAAAACTGTTTTTT
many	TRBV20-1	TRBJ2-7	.	CSARRPAMSSYEQYF	TGCAGTGCTAGACGACCGGCAATGAGCTCCTACGAGCAGTACTTC
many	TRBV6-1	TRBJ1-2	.	CASSPILPGDGYTF	TGTGCCAGCAGTCCCATTCTTCCAGGGGATGGCTACACCTTC
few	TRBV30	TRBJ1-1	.	CAWNPLGRPNTEAFF	TGTGCCTGGAACCCCCTGGGGCGGCCGAACACTGAAGCTTTCTTT
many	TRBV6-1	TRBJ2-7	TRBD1	CASQGTGDYEQYF	TGTGCCAGCCAGGGGACAGGCGATTACGAGCAATACTTC
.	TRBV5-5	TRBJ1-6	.	CASSAVQNSPLHF	TGTGCCAGCAGCGCCGTACAGAATTCACCCCTCCACTTT
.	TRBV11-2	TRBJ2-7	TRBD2	CASSLGPAGGSDEQYF	TGTGCCAGCAGCTTAGGTCCAGCGGGAGGGTCCGACGAGCAGTACTTC
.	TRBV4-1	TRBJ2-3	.	CASSQELPGRRGTDTQYF	TGCGCCAGCAGCCAAGAATTACCGGGACGGCGGGGCACAGATACGCAGTATTTT
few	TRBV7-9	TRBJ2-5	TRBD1	CASSFVGQGKETQYF	TGTGCCAGCAGCTTCGTTGGACAGGGGAAAGAGACCCAGTACTTC
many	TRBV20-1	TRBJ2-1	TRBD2	CSARSGLAQFF	TGCAGTGCTAGATCGGGACTAGCCCAGTTCTTC
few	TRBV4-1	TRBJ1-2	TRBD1	CASSQGQGGNYGYTF	TGCGCCAGCAGCCAAGGACAGGGAGGTAACTATGGCTACACCTTC
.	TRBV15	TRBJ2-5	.	CATSRDVKIQETQYF	TGTGCCACCAGCAGAGATGTAAAGATACAAGAGACCCAGTACTTC
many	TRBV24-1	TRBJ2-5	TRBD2	CATSSPLDGLAGGKETQYF	TGTGCCACCAGTTCCCCACTCGATGGACTAGCGGGAGGGAAAGAGACCCAGTACTTC
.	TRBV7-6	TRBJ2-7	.	CASSLTTRTVDEQYF	TGTGCCAGCAGCTTAACCACCAGGACAGTGGACGAGCAGTACTTC
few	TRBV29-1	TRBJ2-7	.	CSVEGMGLDEQYF	TGCAGCGTTGAGGGCATGGGGCTTGACGAGCAGTACTTC